This record covers a single T cell receptor (beta chain). What it recognizes is unknown. The data stem from a study of CD8 T cells in Susac syndrome. General observations from the study: The authors acknowledged that their TCR sequencing and HLA analysis involved a relatively small number of individuals.

This CDR3 is 15 amino acids long. The germline V gene has CDR1 KGHSH and CDR2 LQKENI. V lost 1 base to trimming and J lost 0 bases, with 7 bases between them. Random hexamers were used to reverse transcribe roughly 0.5 to 1 ug of RNA. It was immunoSEQ multiplex PCR that amplified TCR beta CDR3 across 54 Vbeta and 13 Jbeta. TCRdb re-called the immunoSEQ multiplex PCR reads through MiXCR, storing one row per CDR3 protein. The sample consists of approximately 210,000 distinct CDR3 sequences, 95% of them appearing once. CD8+ and CD4+ T cells taken from blood had their TCR beta sequenced. TEMRA cells were FACS-enriched, while CD8+ and CD4+ T cells were negatively isolated.

The source material was CD4+ T cells from PBMCs. This chain joins TRBV18 and TRBJ2-1, with no clear D. The receptor was isolated from a human donor with multiple sclerosis. CDR3: CASSPRQSSYNEQFF. CDR3 DNA: TGTGCCAGCTCACCACGGCAGAGCTCCTACAATGAGCAGTTCTTC.